The 19 T cell receptor beta chains below come from one sample, sequenced in a study of cytomegalovirus exposure and HLA in healthy donors. PCR used 60 Vbeta primers and 13 Jbeta primers. Clones were sequenced by immunoSEQ multiplex PCR, and TCRdb holds only the in-frame ones, with some missing. The top ten clones hold less than 15% of a sample with around 150,000 clones, around 81% of them seen once. Sequenced sample: PBMCs. These receptor sequences come from a woman between 45 and 60 years old in good health and CMV-seronegative.

The chain couples TRBV7-9 to TRBJ1-2, with a weak D call TRBD1 (5 bases). V lost 5 bases, J lost 4 bases, and 17 bases lay in between. Germline V gene sequence: CDR1 SEHNR, CDR2 FQNEAQ (reference sequence). The CDR3 runs to 15 residues. The chain's CDR3 is CASSPSPGLGYGYTF. The DNA of the CDR3 is TGTGCCAGCAGCCCCTCCCCAGGGTTGGGCTATGGCTACACCTTC.

V usage is TRBV10-3 and J usage is TRBJ1-5; no clear D gene. V dropped 0 bases and J dropped 6 bases, with 6 bases sitting between them. The CDR3 sequence is 13 residues long. CDR1 ENHRY and CDR2 SYGVKD come from the germline V gene. CDR3 sequence reads: CAISESLIQPQHF. CDR3 nucleotide sequence: TGTGCCATCAGTGAGTCTTTAATTCAGCCCCAGCATTTT.

This rearrangement joins TRBV2 to TRBJ2-5, with 11 bases identical to TRBD1. The CDR3 consists of 14 residues. Germline values: CDR1 SNHLY, CDR2 FYNNEI. V was clipped by 7 bases and J by 5 bases; unmatched bases: 6. The CDR3 loop reads CASTGQGARETQYF. The CDR3 DNA reads as TGTGCCAGCACCGGACAGGGGGCGCGGGAGACCCAGTACTTC.

This clone was seen more than once but under ten times. V and J are TRBV7-8 and TRBJ2-2, with D tentatively TRBD1 (6 bases). This CDR3 spans 13 amino acids. Germline V gene sequence: CDR1 SGHVS, CDR2 FQNEAQ. V was pared by 5 bases and J by 5 bases, with 9 bases between. The CDR3 sequence: CASSGGQTGELFF. CDR3 bases: TGTGCCAGCAGCGGCGGACAGACCGGGGAGCTGTTTTTT.

The chain uses TRBV30 and TRBJ2-5; a possible D gene is TRBD1 (6 bases). The J call is in doubt because the DNA end fits TRBJ2-7 better. The CDR3 is made up of 14 amino acids. Per the germline V gene, CDR1 is GTSNPN and CDR2 is SVGIG (reference sequence). In DNA, the CDR3 is TGTGCCTGGAGTGTAGGCAGGGGAAGAGACGAGCAGTACTTC. It codes for CAWSVGRGRDEQYF.

This chain links TRBV4-3 with TRBJ1-2; 10 nucleotides match TRBD1. CDR3 length: 17 residues. The J segment lost 2 bases and the V segment lost 0 bases, leaving 6 bases of the junction unmatched. Germline loops: CDR1 LGHNA, CDR2 YSLEER. CDR3 DNA sequence: TGCGCCAGCAGCCAAGATTTGGGGACAGGGGTAAACTATGGCTACACCTTC. This encodes CASSQDLGTGVNYGYTF.

This chain links TRBV5-5 with TRBJ2-7; D unclear. This CDR3 is built from 13 residues. The germline CDR1 and CDR2 sequences are SGHKS and YYEKEE (reference sequence). Trimming removed 1 base at V and 3 bases at J, with 8 bases between. CDR3 region: CASSLRLIYEQYF. The CDR3 DNA follows: TGTGCCAGCAGCTTGCGACTTATCTACGAGCAGTACTTC.

The chain employs TRBV6-1 and TRBJ2-1; D is ambiguous. The CDR3 covers 12 residues. The germline gives CDR1 MNHNS, CDR2 SASEGT. Trimming pared 5 bases from V and 2 bases from J, leaving 4 bases between. The chain's CDR3 is CASSTTYNEQFF. The CDR3 nucleotides are TGTGCCAGCAGTACAACCTACAATGAGCAGTTCTTC.

This chain links TRBV28 with TRBJ2-3; 8 nucleotides line up with TRBD2. Germline trimming cut 5 bases from V and 6 bases from J; bases unmatched to any gene: 10. From germline, CDR1 is MDHEN and CDR2 SYDVKM. This CDR3 has 15 residues. In DNA form, the CDR3 reads TGTGCCAGCAGTCCACCCGGGACTAGAAGGGATACGCAGTATTTT. Its translation is CASSPPGTRRDTQYF.

The chain uses TRBV5-6 and TRBJ2-2; D call uncertain. CDR3 length: 13 amino acids. CDR1 SGHDT and CDR2 YYEEEE come from the germline V gene. V lost 2 bases and J lost 3, with 5 bases in between. Here the CDR3 reads CASSLYYTGELFF. DNA of the CDR3: TGTGCCAGCAGCTTATACTACACCGGGGAGCTGTTTTTT.

The chain couples TRBV9 to TRBJ2-1; TRBD2 agrees at 7 bases. V lost 0 bases to trimming and J lost 7 bases; unmatched junction nucleotides: 4. This CDR3 has 14 residues. The germline V gene encodes CDR1 SGDLS and CDR2 YYNGEE. The CDR3 nucleotides are TGTGCCAGCAGCGTAGTAACTAGCGCGAATGAGCAGTTCTTC. It specifies CASSVVTSANEQFF.

A few counts support this clone. This chain connects TRBV18 to TRBJ1-1; D is possibly TRBD1 (6 bases). CDR1 and CDR2 (germline): KGHSH, LQKENI. The germline V and J ends were trimmed by 0 bases and 1 base, with 9 bases remaining between them. The CDR3 is made up of 15 amino acids. The CDR3 spells CASSPPTGRNTEAFF. Here the CDR3 DNA reads TGTGCCAGCTCACCACCCACAGGGCGGAACACTGAAGCTTTCTTT.

V and J are TRBV5-1 and TRBJ1-2; 7 bases align to TRBD1. V shed 3 bases and J 7 bases; nucleotides not matched to a gene: 9. The germline CDR1 and CDR2 sequences are SGHRS and YFSETQ. This CDR3 has 14 residues. The CDR3, as DNA: TGCGCCAGCAGCTCCGCCGGGACAGAGGTTGGCTACACCTTC. Its translation is CASSSAGTEVGYTF. The whole variable domain, remainder taken from reference TRBV5-1 and TRBJ1-2, is KAGVTQTPRYLIKTRGQQVTLSCSPISGHRSVSWYQQTPGQGLQFLFEYFSETQRNKGNFPGRFSGRQFSNSRSEMNVSTLELGDSALYLCASSSAGTEVGYTFGSGTRLTVV.

The chain uses TRBV7-8 and TRBJ1-6; 12 bases fit TRBD1. Germline CDR1 SGHVS, CDR2 FQNEAQ. Trimming took 4 bases from V and 8 from J; bases not matched to a gene: 9. CDR3 size: 17 residues. Written as DNA, the CDR3 is TGTGCCAGCAGCTCCGTGCCGGGACAGGGGGCTTATTCACCCCTCCACTTT. It specifies CASSSVPGQGAYSPLHF.

This chain joins TRBV7-8 and TRBJ2-3; 7 bases map to TRBD1. The trim removed 1 base at V and 0 bases at J, leaving 16 bases unmatched. Germline assignment: CDR1 SGHVS and CDR2 FQNEAQ. This CDR3 spans 20 amino acids. The CDR3 is CASSLGFGQANLASTDTQYF. As DNA, the CDR3 is TGTGCCAGCAGCTTAGGATTCGGACAGGCCAACCTCGCTAGCACAGATACGCAGTATTTT. Supplemented by reference TRBV7-8 and TRBJ2-3, the full variable domain reads GAGVSQSPRYKVAKRGQDVALRCDPISGHVSLFWYQQALGQGPEFLTYFQNEAQLDKSGLPSDRFFAERPEGSVSTLKIQRTQQEDSAVYLCASSLGFGQANLASTDTQYFGPGTRLTVL.

As regards this clone: This sample also contains other DNA sequences that code for the same CDR3. The gene calls are TRBV7-2 and TRBJ1-1; possibly TRBD1 for D (5 bases). The V and J ends lost 2 bases and 1 base respectively, with 11 bases between them. Germline values: CDR1 SGHTA, CDR2 FQGNSA. This CDR3 comprises 15 residues. CDR3 DNA: TGTGCCAGCAGCTTATTAACAGGTGGGAACACTGAAGCTTTCTTT. Encoded protein: CASSLLTGGNTEAFF.

The V call is TRBV28, the J call TRBJ2-1; 11 bases match TRBD2. Germline V gene sequence: CDR1 MDHEN, CDR2 SYDVKM. The CDR3 is made up of 15 amino acids. After removal of 8 bases from V and 4 bases from J, the junction contained 7 bases not matched to a gene. This CDR3 is CASSTGTSGYNEQFF. The CDR3 DNA sequence: TGTGCCAGCTCGACCGGGACTAGCGGATACAATGAGCAGTTCTTC.

The chain combines TRBV11-2 with TRBJ2-5, with D perhaps TRBD1 (5 bases). This CDR3 contains 14 residues. The germline gives CDR1 SGHAT, CDR2 FQNNGV. The germline V and J ends were trimmed by 0 bases and 9 bases, with 14 bases remaining between them. The CDR3 nucleotides read TGTGCCAGCAGCTTAGATGGACAAACCTGGGCCCAGTACTTC. As protein: CASSLDGQTWAQYF. The variable domain in full, completed from reference TRBV11-2 and TRBJ2-5, reads EAGVAQSPRYKIIEKRQSVAFWCNPISGHATLYWYQQILGQGPKLLIQFQNNGVVDDSQLPKDRFSAERLKGVDSTLKIQPAKLEDSAVYLCASSLDGQTWAQYFGPGTRLLVL.

This chain's CDR3 is CAISGEEGETQYF. As DNA, the CDR3 is TGTGCCATCAGTGGAGAGGAAGGCGAGACCCAGTACTTC. V gene TRBV10-3 combines with J gene TRBJ2-5; D call uncertain. The CDR3 has 13 residues. Trimming removed 4 bases from V and 5 bases from J, with 11 bases in between. The germline V gene encodes CDR1 ENHRY and CDR2 SYGVKD.